Described below is a single T cell receptor beta chain sequence and its context. Read data end 3 residues before the CDR3 end; the end is taken from the germline J gene. The data were taken from a study of T cells in women clearing cervical HPV infection. Study information: Blood came at first lesion visit for cases, post-clearance for controls.

Sequencing was performed with immunoSEQ multiplex PCR; in TCRdb, only in-frame clones are kept and a portion is missing. This sample's clone table lists around 19,000 clones. V was clipped by 9 bases and J by 4 bases, with 6 bases between them. Germline V gives CDR1 WSHSY, CDR2 SAAADI. The CDR3 is 10 amino acids. The rearrangement links TRBV10-2 to TRBJ2-5; D is ambiguous. Material for sequencing was blood buffy coat. The TCR originated in a woman between 18 and 69 years old with a cervical HPV16 infection that either progressed to CIN3+ or cleared (not recorded which). The DNA read from the CDR3 is TGCGCCAGAGCCGGAGAGACC. The encoded protein is CARAGET. The CDR3 reads in full as CARAGETQYF.